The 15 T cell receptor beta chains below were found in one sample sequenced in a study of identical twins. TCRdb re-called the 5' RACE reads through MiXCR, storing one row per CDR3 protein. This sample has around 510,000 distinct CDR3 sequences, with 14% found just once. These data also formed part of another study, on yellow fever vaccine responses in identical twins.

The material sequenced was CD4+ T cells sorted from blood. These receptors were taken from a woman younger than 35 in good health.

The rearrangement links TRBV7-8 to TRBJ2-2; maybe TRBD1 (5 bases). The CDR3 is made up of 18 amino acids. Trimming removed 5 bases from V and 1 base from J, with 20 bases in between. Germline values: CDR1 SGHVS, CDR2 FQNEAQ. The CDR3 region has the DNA TGTGCCAGCAGCCGATCTGTAGGGGTCAAGGGGAACACCGGGGAGCTGTTTTTT. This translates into CASSRSVGVKGNTGELFF.

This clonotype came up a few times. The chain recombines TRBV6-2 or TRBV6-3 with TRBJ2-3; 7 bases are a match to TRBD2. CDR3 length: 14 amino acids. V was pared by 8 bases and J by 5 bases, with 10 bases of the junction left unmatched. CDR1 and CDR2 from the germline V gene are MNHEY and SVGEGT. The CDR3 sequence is CASGRGGRGDTQYF. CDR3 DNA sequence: TGTGCCAGCGGACGGGGCGGGAGAGGAGATACGCAGTATTTT.

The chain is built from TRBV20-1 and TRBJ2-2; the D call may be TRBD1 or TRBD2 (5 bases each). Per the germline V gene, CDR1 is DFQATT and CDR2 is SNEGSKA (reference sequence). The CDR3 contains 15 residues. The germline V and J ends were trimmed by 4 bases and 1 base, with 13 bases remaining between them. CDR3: CSATPGPLNTGELFF. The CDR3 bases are TGCAGTGCTACTCCGGGACCCCTGAACACCGGGGAGCTGTTTTTT.

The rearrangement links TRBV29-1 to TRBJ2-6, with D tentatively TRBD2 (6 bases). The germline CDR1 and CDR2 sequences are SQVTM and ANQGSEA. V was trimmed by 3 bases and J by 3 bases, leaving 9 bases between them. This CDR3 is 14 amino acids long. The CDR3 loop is CSVDGGSGANVLTF. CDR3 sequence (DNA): TGCAGCGTTGATGGGGGGAGTGGGGCCAACGTCCTGACTTTC.

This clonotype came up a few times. CDR3 sequence (DNA): TGCAGTGCCCCCGGACTAGCGGACTACGAGCAGTACTTC. This sequence encodes CSAPGLADYEQYF. This chain connects TRBV20-1 to TRBJ2-7; the match to TRBD2 covers 10 bases. Germline V lookup: CDR1 DFQATT, CDR2 SNEGSKA (reference sequence). J gave up 3 bases and V 6 bases, and 5 bases lay outside the gene matches. The CDR3 is made up of 13 amino acids.

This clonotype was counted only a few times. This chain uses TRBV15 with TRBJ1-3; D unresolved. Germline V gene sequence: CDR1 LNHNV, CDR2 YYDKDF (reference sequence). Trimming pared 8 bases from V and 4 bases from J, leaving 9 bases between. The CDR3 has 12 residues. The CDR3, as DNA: TGTGCCACCTCCGAGTCCGGAAACACCATATATTTT. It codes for CATSESGNTIYF.

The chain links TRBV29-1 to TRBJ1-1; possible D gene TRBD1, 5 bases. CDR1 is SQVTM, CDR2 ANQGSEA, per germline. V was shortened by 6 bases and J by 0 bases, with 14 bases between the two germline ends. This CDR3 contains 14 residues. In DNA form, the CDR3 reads TGCAGCGTCAACCGGGGGGGGTTGAACACTGAAGCTTTCTTT. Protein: CSVNRGGLNTEAFF.

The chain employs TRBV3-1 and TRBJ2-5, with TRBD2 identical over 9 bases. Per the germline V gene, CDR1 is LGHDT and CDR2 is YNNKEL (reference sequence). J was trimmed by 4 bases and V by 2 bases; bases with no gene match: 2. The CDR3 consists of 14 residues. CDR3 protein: CASSQSGGTETQYF. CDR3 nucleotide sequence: TGTGCCAGCAGCCAAAGCGGGGGGACAGAGACCCAGTACTTC.

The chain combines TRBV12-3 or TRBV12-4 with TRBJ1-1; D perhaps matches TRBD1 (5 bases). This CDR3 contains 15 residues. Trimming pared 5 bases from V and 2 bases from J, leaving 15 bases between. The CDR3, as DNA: TGTGCCAGCAGTCCCTCGGGGAGGGGTAACACTGAAGCTTTCTTT. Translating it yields CASSPSGRGNTEAFF.

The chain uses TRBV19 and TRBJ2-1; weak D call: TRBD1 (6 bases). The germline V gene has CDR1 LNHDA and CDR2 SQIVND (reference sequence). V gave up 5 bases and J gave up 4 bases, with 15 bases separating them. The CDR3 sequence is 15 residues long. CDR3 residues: CASSGSGDIYNEQFF. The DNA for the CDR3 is TGTGCCAGTAGTGGGTCCGGGGACATTTACAATGAGCAGTTCTTC.

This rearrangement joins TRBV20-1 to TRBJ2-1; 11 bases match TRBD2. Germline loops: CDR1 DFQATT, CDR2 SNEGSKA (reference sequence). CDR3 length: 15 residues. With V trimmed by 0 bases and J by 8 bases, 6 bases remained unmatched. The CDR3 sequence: CSARDVTSGSDEQFF. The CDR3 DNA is TGCAGTGCTAGAGATGTTACTAGCGGGAGCGATGAGCAGTTCTTC.

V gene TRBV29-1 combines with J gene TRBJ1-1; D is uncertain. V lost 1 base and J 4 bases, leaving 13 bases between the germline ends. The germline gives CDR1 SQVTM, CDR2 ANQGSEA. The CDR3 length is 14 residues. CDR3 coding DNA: TGCAGCGTTGAAGTGGCAGGAACGGTCACTGAAGCTTTCTTT. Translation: CSVEVAGTVTEAFF.

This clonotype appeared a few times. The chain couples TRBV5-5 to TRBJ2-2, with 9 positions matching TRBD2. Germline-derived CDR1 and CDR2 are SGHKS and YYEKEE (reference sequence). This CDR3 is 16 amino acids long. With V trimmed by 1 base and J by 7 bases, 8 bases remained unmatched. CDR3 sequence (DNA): TGTGCCAGCAGCTTGAGTAGCGGGGGACGGTACGGGGAGCTGTTTTTT. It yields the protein CASSLSSGGRYGELFF.

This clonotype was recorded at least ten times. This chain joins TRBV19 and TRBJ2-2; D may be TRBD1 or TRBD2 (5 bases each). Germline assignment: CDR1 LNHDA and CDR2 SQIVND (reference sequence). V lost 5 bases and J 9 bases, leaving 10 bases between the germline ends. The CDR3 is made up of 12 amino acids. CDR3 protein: CASSLWGRELFF. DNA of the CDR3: TGTGCCAGTAGTTTATGGGGACGGGAGCTGTTTTTT.

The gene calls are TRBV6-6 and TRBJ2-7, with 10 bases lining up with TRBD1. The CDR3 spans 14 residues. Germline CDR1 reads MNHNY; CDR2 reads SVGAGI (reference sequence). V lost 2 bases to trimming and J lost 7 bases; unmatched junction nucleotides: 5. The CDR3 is CASSYQGQGGEQYF. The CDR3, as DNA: TGTGCCAGCAGTTACCAAGGACAGGGGGGTGAGCAGTACTTC.